Following are 4 T cell receptor beta chains from one sample sequenced in a study of T-cell memory formation after mild COVID-19. Via MiXCR, TCRdb re-called the 5' RACE reads, giving one row per CDR3 protein. The data contain about 410,000 distinct CDR3 sequences, roughly 18% of them singletons. Specimen: PBMCs or a T cell subset sorted from them (not recorded which). The source of these receptors is a man between 18 and 35 years old who had mild COVID-19 (a few samples of this study predate the infection). Cell type and time point are not known.

This clonotype is a singleton in its sample. The chain couples TRBV10-3 to TRBJ1-2; D call uncertain. This CDR3 has 12 residues. Trimming cost V 8 bases and J 3 bases, with 10 bases left between them. CDR1 and CDR2 from the germline V gene are ENHRY and SYGVKD. CDR3 sequence reads: CAIPGSDYGYTF. The CDR3 nucleotides read TGTGCCATCCCGGGGTCAGACTATGGCTACACCTTC.

This rearrangement joins TRBV20-1 to TRBJ1-3; 7 nucleotides match TRBD1. The length of the CDR3 is 16 residues. Trimming at V came to 2 bases and at J to 8 bases, leaving 15 bases not matched to a gene. Germline V gene lookup returns CDR1 DFQATT and CDR2 SNEGSKA (reference sequence). CDR3 sequence (DNA): TGCAGTGCTAGACACCGGACAGGCCCCAAAGGGGACACCATATATTTT. Translated, it gives CSARHRTGPKGDTIYF.

This clonotype was seen at least ten times. The rearrangement joins TRBV20-1 to TRBJ2-5; D is uncertain. Germline V gives CDR1 DFQATT, CDR2 SNEGSKA (reference sequence). CDR3 length: 12 amino acids. V lost 6 bases to trimming and J lost 5 bases, with 13 bases between them. CDR3 in DNA: TGCAGTGCACCCGAGAGGTGGGAGACCCAGTACTTC. This encodes CSAPERWETQYF.

The V gene is TRBV25-1, the J gene TRBJ1-2, with D hard to call. Germline CDR1 and CDR2: MGHDK and SYGVNS. The CDR3 loop spans 15 amino acids. V was cut by 3 bases and J by 2 bases, with 13 bases left in between. As DNA, the CDR3 is TGTGCCAGCAGTGAGGCCGGGCATATCAACTATGGCTACACCTTC. This sequence encodes CASSEAGHINYGYTF.